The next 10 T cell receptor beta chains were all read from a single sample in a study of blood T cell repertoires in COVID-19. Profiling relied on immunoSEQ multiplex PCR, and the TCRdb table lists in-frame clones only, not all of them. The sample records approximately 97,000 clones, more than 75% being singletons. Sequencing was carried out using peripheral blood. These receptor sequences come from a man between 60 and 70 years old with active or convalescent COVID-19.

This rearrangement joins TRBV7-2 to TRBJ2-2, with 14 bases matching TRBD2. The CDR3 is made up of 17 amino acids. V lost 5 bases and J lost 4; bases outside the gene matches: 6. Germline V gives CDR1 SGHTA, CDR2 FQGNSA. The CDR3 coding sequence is TGTGCCAGCAGCACGGGACTAGCGGGAGCGGGCACCGGGGAGCTGTTTTTT. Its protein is CASSTGLAGAGTGELFF.

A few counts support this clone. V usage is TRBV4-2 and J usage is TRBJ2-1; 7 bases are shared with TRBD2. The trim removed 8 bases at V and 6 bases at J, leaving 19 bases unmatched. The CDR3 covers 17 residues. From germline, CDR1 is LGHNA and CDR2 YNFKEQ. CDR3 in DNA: TGTGCCAGCGAATCTCTGGCGGGAAGCGGGATACTCAATGAGCAGTTCTTC. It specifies CASESLAGSGILNEQFF.

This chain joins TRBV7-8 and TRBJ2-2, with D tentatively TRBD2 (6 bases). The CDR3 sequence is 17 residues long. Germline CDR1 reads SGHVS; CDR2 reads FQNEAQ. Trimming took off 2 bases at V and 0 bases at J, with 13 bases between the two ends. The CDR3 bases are TGTGCCAGCAGCTTATGGGGAGGTCGAGCGAACACCGGGGAGCTGTTTTTT. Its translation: CASSLWGGRANTGELFF.

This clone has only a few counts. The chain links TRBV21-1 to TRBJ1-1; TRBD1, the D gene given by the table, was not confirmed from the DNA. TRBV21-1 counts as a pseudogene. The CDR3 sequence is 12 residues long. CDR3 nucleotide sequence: TGTGCCAGCAGCAAATCCAGGGAAAGAGCTTTCTTT. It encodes CASSKSRERAFF.

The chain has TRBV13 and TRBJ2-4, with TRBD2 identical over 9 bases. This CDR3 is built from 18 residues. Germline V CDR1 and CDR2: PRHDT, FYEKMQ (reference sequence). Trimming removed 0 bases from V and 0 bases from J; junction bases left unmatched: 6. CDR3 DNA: TGTGCCAGCAGCTTAGGGCCACTAGCGGGTAGAGCCAAAAACATTCAGTACTTC. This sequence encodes CASSLGPLAGRAKNIQYF.

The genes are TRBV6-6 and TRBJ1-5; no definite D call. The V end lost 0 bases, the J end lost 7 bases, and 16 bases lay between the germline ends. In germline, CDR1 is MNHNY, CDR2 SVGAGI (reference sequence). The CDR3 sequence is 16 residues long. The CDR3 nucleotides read TGTGCCAGCAGTTACTCGCCCGGGGAAGGTCGCCAGCCCCAGCATTTT. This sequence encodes CASSYSPGEGRQPQHF.

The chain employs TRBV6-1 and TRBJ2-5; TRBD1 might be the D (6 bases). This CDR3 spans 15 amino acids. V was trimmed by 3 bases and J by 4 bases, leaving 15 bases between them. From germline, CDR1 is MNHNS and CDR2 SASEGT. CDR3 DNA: TGTGCCAGCAGTGAGATTTCAGGGGCAGGAGAGACCCAGTACTTC. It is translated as CASSEISGAGETQYF.

CDR3 in amino acids: CASNKGGGNQPQHF. CDR3 in DNA: TGTGCCAGCAACAAAGGGGGCGGGAATCAGCCCCAGCATTTT. This sequence joins TRBV2 and TRBJ1-5; 7 bases align to TRBD1. Germline V gene sequence: CDR1 SNHLY, CDR2 FYNNEI. Trimming removed 7 bases from V and 4 bases from J; junction bases left unmatched: 7. The CDR3 is 14 residues long.

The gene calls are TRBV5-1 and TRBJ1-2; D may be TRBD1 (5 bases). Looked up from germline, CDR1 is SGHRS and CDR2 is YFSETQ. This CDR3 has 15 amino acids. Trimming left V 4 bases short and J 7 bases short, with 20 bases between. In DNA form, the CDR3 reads TGCGCCAGCAGCCCGGGACTAGCGGGAGCAGGTGGCTACACCTTC. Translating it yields CASSPGLAGAGGYTF.

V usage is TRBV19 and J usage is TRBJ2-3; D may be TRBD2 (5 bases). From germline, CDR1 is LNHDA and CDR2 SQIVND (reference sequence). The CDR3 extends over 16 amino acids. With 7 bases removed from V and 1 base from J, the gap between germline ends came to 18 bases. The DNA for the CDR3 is TGTGCCAGTACCCATTCCTTTAGCGCCCGCACAGATACGCAGTATTTT. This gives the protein CASTHSFSARTDTQYF.